These T cell receptor beta chains were read from a single sample in a study of CD8+CD57+ T cells in acquired aplastic anemia. Using its own MiXCR run on the reads, TCRdb lists one record per CDR3 protein. The table records 150,000 to 200,000 distinct CDR3 sequences, 46% of them present only once. Sequencing was done on a sample of sorted CD4+, CD8+, or CD8+CD57+ T cells (not recorded which) from PBMCs. These receptors were collected from a human donor in good health. Both conserved end residues are part of each CDR3. The D gene is left open where the match is weak. Size values are once, few and many counts, or a class for expanded clones, and some rows have none.

>.|TRBJ1-2|TRBV28|.
CASRSGARGYTF
TGTGCCAGCAGATCAGGGGCCCGTGGCTACACCTTC
>TRBD1|TRBJ2-7|TRBV20-1|.
CSASSRDSHSYEQYF
TGCAGTGCTTCTAGCCGGGACAGCCACTCCTACGAGCAGTACTTC
>TRBD2|TRBJ2-7|TRBV11-2|.
CASSFSSGDHGYEQYF
TGTGCCAGCAGCTTTTCTAGCGGGGACCACGGCTACGAGCAGTACTTC
>.|TRBJ2-6|TRBV12-3/TRBV12-4|many
CASSPQVPSFSGANVLTF
TGTGCCAGCAGTCCCCAGGTTCCTTCCTTCTCTGGGGCCAACGTCCTGACTTTC
>.|TRBJ2-5|TRBV3-1|.
CASSQETAGLKETQYF
TGTGCCAGCAGCCAAGAAACAGCAGGACTAAAAGAGACCCAGTACTTC
>.|TRBJ1-1|TRBV7-6|.
CASSPTEAFF
TGTGCCAGCAGCCCTACTGAAGCTTTCTTT
>.|TRBJ2-3|TRBV19|.
CASSIGLGADTQYF
TGTGCCAGTAGTATAGGCTTGGGGGCAGATACGCAGTATTTT
>TRBD1|TRBJ2-5|TRBV6-4|.
CASSKPGQGGTQYF
TGTGCCAGCAGTAAACCGGGACAGGGGGGGACCCAGTACTTC
>TRBD1|TRBJ2-6|TRBV10-3|once
CAIGASGQGGSGANVLTF
TGTGCCATCGGTGCTAGCGGACAGGGGGGCTCTGGGGCCAACGTCCTGACTTTC
>TRBD1|TRBJ2-7|TRBV2|few
CASRPGQGSHEQYF
TGTGCCAGCAGGCCGGGACAGGGGTCCCACGAGCAGTACTTC
>.|TRBJ1-2|TRBV28|few
CASSEGTRRAYGYTF
TGTGCCAGCAGTGAAGGGACTCGGAGGGCCTATGGCTACACCTTC
>.|TRBJ2-7|TRBV5-4|.
CASSFARGSYEQYF
TGTGCCAGCAGCTTCGCTAGGGGTTCCTACGAGCAGTACTTC
>TRBD2|TRBJ2-7|TRBV6-1|many
CAGSPGLALYEQYF
TGTGCCGGCTCCCCTGGACTAGCTTTATACGAGCAGTACTTC
>.|TRBJ1-3|TRBV6-5|.
CASSSSGFSGNAIYF
TGTGCCAGCAGTTCCTCAGGGTTCTCTGGAAACGCCATATATTTT
>.|TRBJ2-1|TRBV7-9|.
CASSLLGPEQFF
TGTGCCAGCAGCTTACTGGGACCTGAGCAGTTCTTC
>TRBD2|TRBJ2-3|TRBV12-3/TRBV12-4|.
CASSWVAGLTDTQYF
TGTGCCAGCAGTTGGGTAGCGGGCCTCACAGATACGCAGTATTTT
>.|TRBJ2-7|TRBV7-2|.
CASSLGFPYEQYF
TGTGCCAGCAGCTTAGGGTTCCCCTACGAGCAGTACTTC
>.|TRBJ1-2|TRBV12-3/TRBV12-4|.
CASGGGKRGYTF
TGTGCCAGCGGGGGGGGAAAACGGGGCTACACCTTC
>.|TRBJ2-1|TRBV20-1|few
CSARDLRLAHSYNEQFF
TGCAGTGCTAGAGATCTCAGGCTAGCCCACTCCTACAATGAGCAGTTCTTC
>.|TRBJ2-7|TRBV20-1|.
CSASKTVSSYEQYF
TGCAGTGCCTCTAAGACAGTGAGCTCCTACGAGCAGTACTTC
>TRBD1|TRBJ1-1|TRBV15|.
CATSRRQGEVGAEAFF
TGTGCCACCAGCAGACGACAGGGGGAAGTAGGCGCTGAAGCTTTCTTT
>.|TRBJ2-7|TRBV10-3|.
CAISEAWETVRYEQYF
TGTGCCATCAGTGAGGCGTGGGAGACAGTACGCTACGAGCAGTACTTC
>.|TRBJ2-5|TRBV18|.
CASSRARRETQYF
TGTGCCAGCTCACGGGCGCGGAGGGAGACCCAGTACTTC
>TRBD1|TRBJ1-1|TRBV29-1|.
CSATRDRVNTEAFF
TGCAGCGCAACCCGGGACAGGGTGAACACTGAAGCTTTCTTT
>.|TRBJ2-7|TRBV4-1|many
CASSHPDLVGEQYF
TGCGCCAGCAGCCACCCAGACCTGGTGGGCGAGCAGTACTTC
>TRBD2|TRBJ2-3|TRBV24-1|once
CATSDLQSGAPADTQYF
TGTGCCACCAGTGATTTGCAGAGCGGGGCGCCCGCAGATACGCAGTATTTT
>.|TRBJ2-7|TRBV5-1|.
CASSLGQTYEQCF
TGCGCCAGCAGCCTAGGACAGACATACGAGCAGTGCTTC
>TRBD1|TRBJ1-1|TRBV7-9|many
CASSLVTGGTEAFF
TGTGCCAGCAGCTTAGTAACAGGGGGAACTGAAGCTTTCTTT
>TRBD1|TRBJ1-4|TRBV19|many
CASTKTGRAATNEKLFF
TGTGCCAGTACTAAGACAGGGCGGGCGGCAACTAATGAAAAACTGTTTTTT
>TRBD1|TRBJ1-4|TRBV25-1|.
CASQDRAGEKLFF
TGTGCCAGCCAAGACAGGGCGGGGGAAAAACTGTTTTTT
>.|TRBJ2-5|TRBV2|.
CASRERSQETQYF
TGTGCCAGCAGAGAGCGGTCTCAAGAGACCCAGTACTTC
>TRBD1|TRBJ2-7|TRBV19|many
CASSMTGPYEQYF
TGTGCCAGTAGTATGACAGGGCCCTACGAGCAGTACTTC
>.|TRBJ2-1|TRBV27|.
CASSFVYGNEQFF
TGTGCCAGCAGTTTCGTGTATGGGAATGAGCAGTTCTTC
>TRBD1|TRBJ2-1|TRBV5-6|.
CASSRLGQKNNEQFF
TGTGCCAGCAGCCGATTGGGACAGAAAAACAATGAGCAGTTCTTC
>.|TRBJ2-1|TRBV24-1|.
CATSDLQGNEQFF
TGTGCCACCAGTGATCTACAGGGAAATGAGCAGTTCTTC
>.|TRBJ2-3|TRBV28|few
CATIFGTKDTQYF
TGTGCCACCATTTTTGGTACTAAAGATACGCAGTATTTT
>TRBD1|TRBJ1-4|TRBV2|many
CASKAGGTTNEKLFF
TGTGCCAGCAAAGCAGGGGGGACAACTAATGAAAAACTGTTTTTT
>TRBD2|TRBJ2-1|TRBV7-6|.
CASSLNLAGVGYNEQFF
TGTGCTAGCAGCTTAAACCTAGCGGGAGTAGGTTACAACGAGCAGTTCTTC
>.|TRBJ1-6|TRBV7-9|.
CASSTTSYSPLHF
TGTGCCAGCAGCACGACATCATATTCACCCCTCCACTTT
>TRBD1|TRBJ1-2|TRBV5-1|many
CASSLTGGRGYGYTF
TGCGCCAGCAGCTTGACAGGGGGCAGGGGGTATGGCTACACCTTC
>.|TRBJ1-2|TRBV24-1|few
CATSDNGWYGYTF
TGTGCCACCAGTGATAACGGGTGGTATGGCTACACCTTC
>.|TRBJ2-7|TRBV29-1|many
CSVATGTSYEQYF
TGCAGCGTGGCAACCGGGACATCATACGAGCAGTACTTC
>.|TRBJ2-7|TRBV15|.
CATGSTGDEQYF
TGTGCCACCGGTAGTACGGGCGACGAGCAGTACTTC
>TRBD2|TRBJ2-7|TRBV7-8|.
CASSPSPSSGRAQLYF
TGTGCCAGCAGCCCTAGCCCCTCTAGCGGGAGGGCTCAGTTGTACTTC
>.|TRBJ2-4|TRBV29-1|many
CSVAGGLAKNIQYF
TGCAGCGTTGCTGGCGGGCTAGCCAAAAACATTCAGTACTTC
>.|TRBJ2-1|TRBV14|.
CASSDQGGNEQFF
TGTGCCAGCAGTGACCAAGGCGGTAATGAGCAGTTCTTC
>.|TRBJ1-1|TRBV5-8|many
CASSIARALGTEAFF
TGTGCCAGCAGCATCGCCAGAGCCTTGGGCACTGAAGCTTTCTTT
>TRBD1|TRBJ2-3|TRBV29-1|.
CSVEDRVTDTQYF
TGCAGCGTTGAGGACAGGGTAACAGATACGCAGTATTTT
>TRBD2|TRBJ2-3|TRBV7-9|.
CASSSREANTDTQYF
TGTGCCAGCAGCTCTCGGGAGGCCAACACAGATACGCAGTATTTT
>.|TRBJ2-3|TRBV5-6|.
CASSRPDNEQYF
TGTGCCAGCAGCCGTCCGGACAATGAGCAGTATTTT
>TRBD2|TRBJ2-2|TRBV15|many
CATRGSGVSGELFF
TGTGCCACCAGGGGTAGCGGGGTGAGCGGGGAGCTGTTTTTT
>TRBD2|TRBJ2-7|TRBV20-1|.
CSARVLAGGEQYF
TGCAGTGCTAGAGTCCTAGCGGGAGGCGAGCAGTACTTC
>TRBD2|TRBJ2-5|TRBV7-9|many
CASSLGGSQYF
TGTGCCAGCAGCTTGGGAGGGTCCCAGTACTTC
>.|TRBJ2-7|TRBV28|.
CASSSGRADSYEQYF
TGTGCCAGCAGTTCGGGCAGGGCCGACTCCTACGAGCAGTACTTC